Shown below are 5 T cell receptor beta chains from a single sample sequenced in a study of blood T cells in healthy people across ages. The second PCR ran about 6 to 11 cycles with a sample-barcoded 5' primer and J-beta primers. MiXCR was run by TCRdb on the 5' RACE reads, yielding one entry per CDR3 protein. Of 600,000 to 1,000,000 distinct CDR3 sequences detected, over 45% appear once; the ten largest clones hold 22%. The sample taken for sequencing was blood. Every receptor here comes from a young man in good health.

As regards this clonotype: A much larger clonotype is one base distant, so this may be a read error. This chain joins TRBV3-1 and TRBJ1-6, with TRBD1 matching over 7 bases. Losses at the gene ends were 7 bases for V and 13 bases for J; bases not matched to a gene: 7. Germline V gives CDR1 LGHDT, CDR2 YNNKEL (reference sequence). The CDR3 contains 12 residues. As DNA, the CDR3 is TGTGCCAGCAACGTATCGGGACAGCCCCTCCACTTT. It codes for CASNVSGQPLHF.

The chain recombines TRBV7-2 with TRBJ2-1; TRBD1 agrees at 7 bases. The assigned J gene may be wrong: the sequence end matches TRBJ2-7 better. Germline V CDR1 and CDR2: SGHTA, FQGNSA. This CDR3 spans 12 amino acids. The CDR3 region has the DNA TGTGCCAGCAGCTTTATGGGACAGGAGCAGTACTTC. Translated, it gives CASSFMGQEQYF.

The chain couples TRBV20-1 to TRBJ2-1; TRBD1 might be the D (5 bases). Trimming cost V 0 bases and J 6 bases, with 15 bases left between them. The CDR3 has 15 residues. Germline V gene lookup returns CDR1 DFQATT and CDR2 SNEGSKA (reference sequence). DNA of the CDR3: TGCAGTGCTAGAGATAGGGGTGGCCTCGCCAATGAGCAGTTCTTC. Its translation: CSARDRGGLANEQFF.

This sequence joins TRBV27 and TRBJ2-7; 12 bases line up with TRBD1. Germline V gene data show CDR1 as MNHEY and CDR2 as SMNVEV (reference sequence). The length of the CDR3 is 18 residues. With 2 bases clipped from V and 6 bases from J, the junction kept 14 bases outside the gene matches. In nucleotides, the CDR3 is TGTGCCAGCAGTTTACGACCGCCCCACGGGACAGGGGGCATCGAGCAGTACTTC. Translating it yields CASSLRPPHGTGGIEQYF.

This clonotype has a single count. This chain connects TRBV6-2 or TRBV6-3 to TRBJ2-1, with 7 positions matching TRBD2. Germline-derived CDR1 and CDR2 are MNHEY and SVGEGT. The junction had 10 bases not matched to a gene; V was cut back by 4 bases and J by 7 bases. The CDR3 length is 15 residues. The CDR3 bases are TGTGCCAGCAGTTCCGCCCTAACGCGGGGGAATGAGCAGTTCTTC. Its protein is CASSSALTRGNEQFF.